Listed here are 14 T cell receptor beta chains from one sample, sequenced in a study of blood T cell repertoires in COVID-19. Assay used: immunoSEQ multiplex PCR; TCRdb lists only in-frame clones, some missing. This table has some 150,000 clones, approximately 86% appearing once. The sequenced sample consisted of peripheral blood. These receptors were obtained from a man aged 65-85 years with acute or convalescent COVID-19.

CDR3 bases: TGTGCCAGCAGCCGGGACAGCTCTGGAAACACCATATATTTT. Residues: CASSRDSSGNTIYF. The chain combines TRBV7-2 with TRBJ1-3; TRBD1 matches 7 bases. The CDR3 is 14 residues long. Looked up from germline, CDR1 is SGHTA and CDR2 is FQGNSA. V lost 5 bases, J lost 0 bases, and 1 base stayed unmatched.

The chain carries TRBV18 and TRBJ2-7, with D possibly matching TRBD2 (5 bases). The ends were cut back, 0 bases at V and 4 bases at J, with 10 bases in the middle. The CDR3 totals 14 residues. Germline CDR1 reads KGHSH; CDR2 reads LQKENI. For the CDR3, the DNA is TGTGCCAGCTCACCACCGACTGGAGGTTACGAGCAGTACTTC. Encoded protein: CASSPPTGGYEQYF.

This chain joins TRBV5-4 and TRBJ2-6; D possibly corresponds to TRBD1 (6 bases). CDR3 size: 17 residues. The germline V gene encodes CDR1 SGHNT and CDR2 YYREEE (reference sequence). The V end was cut by 0 bases, the J end by 3 bases, with 13 bases between. The CDR3 protein is CASSLAGAGVGANVLTF. DNA for the CDR3: TGTGCCAGCAGCTTGGCAGGGGCGGGTGTTGGGGCCAACGTCCTGACTTTC.

This clone was observed a single time. The chain links TRBV28 to TRBJ2-7, with TRBD2 identical over 8 bases. With 3 bases clipped from V and 7 bases from J, the junction kept 8 bases outside the gene matches. CDR3 size: 14 residues. CDR1 and CDR2 (germline): MDHEN, SYDVKM. The CDR3 nucleotides are TGTGCCAGCAGTTTTGGGGGCGCGGGGGGAGAGCAGTACTTC. Amino acids: CASSFGGAGGEQYF.

The chain uses TRBV28 and TRBJ2-5, with a possible D match to TRBD2 (6 bases). Germline V gives CDR1 MDHEN, CDR2 SYDVKM. This CDR3 is 14 amino acids long. Deletions cut 2 bases from V and 1 base from J, with 8 bases between. Here the CDR3 reads CASSLLRGQETQYF. In DNA, the CDR3 is TGTGCCAGCAGTTTACTGCGGGGCCAAGAGACCCAGTACTTC.

The gene calls are TRBV9 and TRBJ1-4; D uncertain. V lost 0 bases to trimming and J lost 2 bases, with 5 bases between them. Per the germline V gene, CDR1 is SGDLS and CDR2 is YYNGEE. The CDR3 is 14 residues long. CDR3 nucleotides: TGTGCCAGCAGCGTAGACAGCACTAATGAAAAACTGTTTTTT. It codes for CASSVDSTNEKLFF.

This chain connects TRBV24-1 to TRBJ2-1; tentative D call: TRBD1 (5 bases). Trimming shortened V by 4 bases and J by 4 bases, and 16 bases separated the two germline ends. Germline V gene sequence: CDR1 KGHDR, CDR2 SFDVKD. CDR3 length: 16 residues. CDR3 in amino acids: CATSDQAGMVYNEQFF. Here the CDR3 DNA reads TGTGCCACCAGTGACCAAGCAGGGATGGTATACAATGAGCAGTTCTTC.

On this clone: This may be a read error, as it is one base from a much larger clone. The genes are TRBV7-2 and TRBJ2-3, with TRBD2 as a possible D gene (6 bases). The germline CDR1 and CDR2 sequences are SGHTA and FQGNSA. The CDR3 covers 15 residues. Written as DNA, the CDR3 is TGTGTCAGCAGCTCAGGAGGGTGGAGCACAGATACGCAGTATTTT. Encoded protein: CVSSSGGWSTDTQYF.

A note on this clone: The junction differs from germline at one of its ends, possibly a read error. The chain uses TRBV6-2 or TRBV6-3 and TRBJ2-6; D is unresolved. Germline V gives CDR1 MNHEY, CDR2 SVGEGT. The CDR3 sequence is 15 residues long. CDR3 coding DNA: TGTGCCAACAGTTTATCCCTCCCCGGGGCCAACGTCCTGACTTTC. Its protein product is CANSLSLPGANVLTF.

This chain links TRBV7-9 with TRBJ2-5; possible D gene TRBD2, 5 bases. This CDR3 contains 15 residues. Germline CDR1 reads SEHNR; CDR2 reads FQNEAQ (reference sequence). V was cut by 2 bases and J by 5 bases, with 15 bases left in between. The CDR3: CASSLSSPPGETQYF. The CDR3 DNA reads as TGTGCCAGCAGCTTAAGTAGCCCTCCGGGGGAGACCCAGTACTTC.

The chain joins TRBV6-6 to TRBJ1-5; no firm D call. The CDR3 covers 15 residues. CDR1 and CDR2 from the germline V gene are MNHNY and SVGAGI (reference sequence). The ends were cut back, 0 bases at V and 0 bases at J, with 6 bases in the middle. The CDR3 loop is CASSYSLNSNQPQHF. In DNA, the CDR3 is TGTGCCAGCAGTTACTCGTTAAATAGCAATCAGCCCCAGCATTTT.

This CDR3 reads CASSLDSFYEQYF. DNA for the CDR3: TGCGCCAGCAGCTTAGACAGTTTCTACGAGCAGTACTTC. The chain couples TRBV5-1 to TRBJ2-7, with a tentative D call TRBD1 (5 bases). This CDR3 comprises 13 residues. From germline, CDR1 is SGHRS and CDR2 YFSETQ. V was clipped by 2 bases and J by 3 bases, with 9 bases between them.

The CDR3 region is CASSIRTAAGEQYF. The CDR3 region has the DNA TGTGCCAGCAGCATACGGACGGCCGCGGGAGAGCAGTACTTC. The chain has TRBV11-2 and TRBJ2-7, with D tentatively TRBD2 (6 bases). CDR3 length equals 14 residues. Trimming shortened V by 5 bases and J by 7 bases, and 18 bases separated the two germline ends. Germline values: CDR1 SGHAT, CDR2 FQNNGV.

This clone has just one count. This sequence joins TRBV19 and TRBJ1-1; the D is unclear. The CDR3 loop spans 13 amino acids. CDR1 and CDR2 (germline): LNHDA, SQIVND (reference sequence). Trimming pared 5 bases from V and 1 base from J, leaving 8 bases between. The CDR3 sequence: CASSAVSNTEAFF. CDR3 nucleotide sequence: TGTGCCAGTAGTGCGGTGTCGAACACTGAAGCTTTCTTT.